The T cell receptor (beta chain) under discussion was sequenced for a study of T cell responses to AZD1222 COVID-19 vaccine (dated by TCRdb to the early 2020s). With regard to the full study: Because spike-specific TCR depth and breadth did not differ between the two schedules, AZD1222 recipients who got a second dose at roughly 4 weeks were pooled with those who got a second dose at roughly 12 weeks. Trial participants were enrolled by age into subgroups of 18-55, 56-69 and 70-plus years, and around 140, 26 and 57 TCR-sequenced participants, respectively, were included in these subgroups. TCR sequencing was performed for 230 to 250 trial participants, of whom around 200 were given two doses of AZD1222 and 26 were given two doses of MenACWY control vaccine. Study-wide conclusions, independent of this receptor: Because no day 14 peak-response samples were available, repertoires were characterized only after the peak T cell response. The 56-69-year group was small, and its depth increase did not reach significance, likely because of low power. Conclusions about previously exposed vaccinees are limited, since just a handful of AZD1222 recipients were seropositive for SARS-CoV-2 at baseline. After two AZD1222 doses, both the breadth and the depth of spike-specific TCRs were significantly higher than at day 0 and than in MenACWY recipients. The vaccine-associated CD4 TCRs covered the entire spike protein, and the dominant responses fell in regions 160-218 and 743-854. Participants were mostly white British, with more females than males. The authors suggested clonal diversity may have been underestimated. Reportedly, almost half of the unique spike-specific TCRs recognized epitopes lying outside the regions that are mutated in the B.1.351 and B.1.1.7 variants.

From cysteine to phenylalanine, the CDR3 is 15 amino acids long. Kept here is only the CDR3 DNA, which spans 45 bases and is read in frame from base 1. V trim: 5 bases; J trim: 1 base; unmatched bases: 6. The germline V gene (reference sequence) sets CDR1 to LNHDA and CDR2 to SQIVND. Details on this clone: Its antigen remains unidentified. No much larger clone exists at a distance of one base, and base qualities are not known.

According to the study, the label for this sample's time point signals: baseline before first vaccination. Vaccinee samples were obtained from the UK trials COV001 and COV002, which included a single-blind randomized controlled phase 2/3 trial of AZD1222 (ChAdOx1 nCoV-19) in healthy adults. For TCRbeta chain sequencing, PBMC samples were collected from trial participants at day 0 and at day 28 after the second dose. The CDR3 regions of human TCRbeta chains were analyzed by immunosequencing. The source study handled its data this way. Repertoire TCRs were checked for matches against a reference library of SARS-CoV-2-specific TCRs that had been generated using the MIRA antigen-specificity platform. Breadth was defined as the fraction of unique TCRs that were SARS-CoV-2-associated. Depth was defined as the fraction of total T cells that were SARS-CoV-2-associated. Each spike-specific TCR was assigned to its reactive spike region and to a CD4 or CD8 class using the MIRA data. Log10-transformed breadth and depth values were compared by one-way ANOVA with Sidak's multiple comparisons tests. Entries here come from immuneACCESS through TCRdb and include only in-frame sequences with V and J called. Some clones fail to appear in such tables; in the studies checked, an unresolved V gene covers under half of the shortfall, and the cause of the remainder is unknown. The V and J calls and the clone size are those of that table, but D and trimming were determined from the DNA. The sample data list roughly 140,000 clones, and around nine tenths of these were observed just once. The ten largest make up around 5.4% of the sample.

Recombination joined TRBV19 with TRBJ2-7; a stretch of 9 junction bases matches TRBD1. The material sequenced was peripheral blood, taken on day 0 of AZD1222 vaccination. The sequence derives from an adult in good health. Here is the DNA: TGTGCCAGTAGTGACTTAGGGACAGGGTCCTACGAGCAGTACTTC. It specifies CASSDLGTGSYEQYF.